This TCR beta chain was retrieved from a study of OX40 agonist ivuxolimab in advanced cancers. Study results and limitations: Certain nonresponders likewise exhibited a low normalized T-cell clonal expansion. Researchers did not determine the expanded peripheral T cells' antigen specificity.

The CDR3 is 14 amino acids. Germline assignment: CDR1 LNHDA and CDR2 SQIVND (reference sequence). The V and J ends lost 6 bases and 4 bases respectively, with 14 bases between them. This table comes from immunoSEQ multiplex PCR, and its TCRdb copy is limited to in-frame clones, with some not included. This sample carries roughly 110,000 clones, 90% of them seen once, and the ten largest clones take approximately 0.49%. Concerning this clone: Its target is not known.

The V call is TRBV19, the J call TRBJ2-3; D is unresolved. Sequencing used CD4+ or CD8+ T cells sorted from blood, obtained in a trial of the OX40 agonist ivuxolimab. The sequence was collected from an adult with an advanced solid tumor such as melanoma, head and neck, liver or kidney cancer. The CDR3 nucleotides read TGTGCCAGTAGCCGGTCCTTTTTTCCAGATACGCAGTATTTT. This translates into CASSRSFFPDTQYF.